Only one count was recorded for the clone carrying this T cell receptor (beta chain). This entry is derived from a study of blood T cell repertoires in COVID-19. Study background: The samples span acute and convalescent COVID-19 from the United States, Italy and Spain. PBMCs, B-cell-depleted T cells, or T cells were the source of the cDNA or gDNA that made up the material.

Under the authors' procedure: Reference gene primer amplification in the assay estimated nucleated cell counts. Only in-frame clones appear in the TCRdb table, and some are missing; sequencing was by immunoSEQ multiplex PCR. For V, J and clone size, that table is used; D and trimming come from the DNA. This sample carries some 22,000 clones, just over 85% of them seen once, and the ten largest clones take about 20%. The TCR originated in a man aged 65-85 years in a cohort sampled during active COVID-19. The sample comprised peripheral blood.

The CDR3 sequence is CASSLKKGFSGGSQHF. Here the CDR3 DNA reads TGTGCCAGCAGTTTAAAGAAAGGGTTCAGCGGGGGGTCCCAGCATTTT. The V call is TRBV28, the J call TRBJ1-5; possible D gene TRBD1, 5 bases. This CDR3 contains 16 residues. The V and J ends lost 2 bases and 11 bases respectively, with 22 bases between them. Germline assignment: CDR1 MDHEN and CDR2 SYDVKM. The variable domain in full, with the rest retrieved from reference TRBV28 and TRBJ1-5, is DVKVTQSSRYLVKRTGEKVFLECVQDMDHENMFWYRQDPGLGLRLIYFSYDVKMKEKGDIPEGYSVSREKKERFSLILESASTNQTSMYLCASSLKKGFSGGSQHFGDGTRLSIL.